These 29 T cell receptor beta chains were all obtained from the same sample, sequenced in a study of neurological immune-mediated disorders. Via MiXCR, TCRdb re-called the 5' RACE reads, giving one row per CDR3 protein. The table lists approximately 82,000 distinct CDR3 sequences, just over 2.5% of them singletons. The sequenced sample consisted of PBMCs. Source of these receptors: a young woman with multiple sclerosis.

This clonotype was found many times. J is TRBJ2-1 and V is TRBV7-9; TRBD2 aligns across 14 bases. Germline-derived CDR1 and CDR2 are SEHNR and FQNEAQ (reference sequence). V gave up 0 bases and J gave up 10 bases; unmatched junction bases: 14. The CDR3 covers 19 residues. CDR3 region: CASSLAGFTGLAGVREQFF. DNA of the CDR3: TGTGCCAGCAGCTTAGCGGGGTTCACGGGACTAGCGGGAGTACGGGAGCAGTTCTTC.

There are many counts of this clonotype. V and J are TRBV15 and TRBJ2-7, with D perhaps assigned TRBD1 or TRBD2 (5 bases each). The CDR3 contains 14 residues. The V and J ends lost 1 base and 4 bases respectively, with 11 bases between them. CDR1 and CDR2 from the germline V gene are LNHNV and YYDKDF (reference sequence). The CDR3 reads CATSRGDGPYEQYF. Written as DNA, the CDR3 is TGTGCCACCAGCAGAGGGGACGGGCCTTACGAGCAGTACTTC.

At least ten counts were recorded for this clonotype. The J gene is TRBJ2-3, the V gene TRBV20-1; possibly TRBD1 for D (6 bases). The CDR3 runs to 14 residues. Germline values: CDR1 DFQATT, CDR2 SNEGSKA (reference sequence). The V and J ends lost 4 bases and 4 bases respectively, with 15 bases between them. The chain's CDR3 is CSAIQGSGPDTQYF. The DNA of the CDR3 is TGCAGTGCTATTCAGGGGAGTGGCCCAGATACGCAGTATTTT.

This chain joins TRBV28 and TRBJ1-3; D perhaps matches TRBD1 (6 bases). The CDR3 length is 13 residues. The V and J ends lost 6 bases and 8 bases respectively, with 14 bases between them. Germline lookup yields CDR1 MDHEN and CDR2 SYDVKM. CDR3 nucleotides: TGTGCCAGCAGCTACGGACAGTTTGACACCATATATTTT. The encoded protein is CASSYGQFDTIYF.

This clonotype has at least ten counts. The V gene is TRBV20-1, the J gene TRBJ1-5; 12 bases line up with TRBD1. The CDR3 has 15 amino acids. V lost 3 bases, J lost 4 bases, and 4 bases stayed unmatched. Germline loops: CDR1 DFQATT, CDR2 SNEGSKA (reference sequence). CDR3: CSASLGQGANQPQHF. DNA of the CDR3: TGCAGTGCTAGCCTGGGACAGGGGGCGAATCAGCCCCAGCATTTT.

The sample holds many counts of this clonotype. CDR3 nucleotides: TGTGCCAGCAGCTTAGGAGACAGCACAGATACGCAGTATTTT. Translating gives CASSLGDSTDTQYF. The chain employs TRBV7-2 and TRBJ2-3, with no clear D. The germline CDR1 and CDR2 sequences are SGHTA and FQGNSA. The CDR3 spans 14 residues. The ends were cut back, 1 base at V and 0 bases at J, with 5 bases in the middle.

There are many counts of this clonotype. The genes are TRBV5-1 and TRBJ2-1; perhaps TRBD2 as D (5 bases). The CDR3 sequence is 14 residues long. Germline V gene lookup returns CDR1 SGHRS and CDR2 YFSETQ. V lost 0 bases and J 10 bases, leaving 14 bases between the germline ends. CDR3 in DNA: TGCGCCAGCAGCTTGGCGGGATCCGTTGGGGAGCAGTTCTTC. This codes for CASSLAGSVGEQFF.

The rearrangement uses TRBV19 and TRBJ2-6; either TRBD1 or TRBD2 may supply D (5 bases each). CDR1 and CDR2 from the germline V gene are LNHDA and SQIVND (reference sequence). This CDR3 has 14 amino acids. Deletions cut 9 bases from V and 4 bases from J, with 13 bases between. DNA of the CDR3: TGTGCCAGCGTCGGGACCAAAGGGGCCAACGTCCTGACTTTC. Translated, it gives CASVGTKGANVLTF. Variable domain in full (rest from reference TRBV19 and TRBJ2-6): DGGITQSPKYLFRKEGQNVTLSCEQNLNHDAMYWYRQDPGQGLRLIYYSQIVNDFQKGDIAEGYSVSREKKESFPLTVTSAQKNPTAFYLCASVGTKGANVLTFGAGSRLTVL.

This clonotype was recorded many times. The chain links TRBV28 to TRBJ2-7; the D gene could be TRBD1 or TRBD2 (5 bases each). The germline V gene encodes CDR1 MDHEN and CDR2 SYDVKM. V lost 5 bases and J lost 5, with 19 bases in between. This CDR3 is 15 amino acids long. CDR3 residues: CASSLPGTVYHEQYF. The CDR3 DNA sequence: TGTGCCAGCAGTCTCCCCGGGACGGTTTATCACGAGCAGTACTTC.

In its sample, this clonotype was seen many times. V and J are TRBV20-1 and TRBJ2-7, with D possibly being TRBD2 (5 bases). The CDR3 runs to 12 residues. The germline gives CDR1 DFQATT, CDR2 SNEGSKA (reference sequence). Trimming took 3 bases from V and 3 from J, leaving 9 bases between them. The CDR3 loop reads CSAREVGYEQYF. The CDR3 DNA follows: TGCAGTGCTAGGGAGGTGGGCTACGAGCAGTACTTC.

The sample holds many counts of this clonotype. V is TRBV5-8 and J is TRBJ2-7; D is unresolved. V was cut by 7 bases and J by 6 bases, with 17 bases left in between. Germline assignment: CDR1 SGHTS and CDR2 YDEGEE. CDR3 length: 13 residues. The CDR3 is CASRKRTAGEQYF. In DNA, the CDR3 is TGTGCCAGCCGAAAACGGACGGCCGGCGAGCAGTACTTC.

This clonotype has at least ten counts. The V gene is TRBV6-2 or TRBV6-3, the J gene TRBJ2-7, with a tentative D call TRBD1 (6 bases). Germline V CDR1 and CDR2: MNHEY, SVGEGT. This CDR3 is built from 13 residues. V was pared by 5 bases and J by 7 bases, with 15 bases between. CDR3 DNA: TGTGCCAGCAGTGAAAAAGACAGGAGTGAGCAGTACTTC. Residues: CASSEKDRSEQYF.

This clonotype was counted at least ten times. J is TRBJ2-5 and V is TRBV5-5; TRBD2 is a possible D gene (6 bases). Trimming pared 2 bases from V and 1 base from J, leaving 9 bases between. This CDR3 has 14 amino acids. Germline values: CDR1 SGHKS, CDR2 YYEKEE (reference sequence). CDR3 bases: TGTGCCAGCAGCTTCCGGCGGGGCCAAGAGACCCAGTACTTC. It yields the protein CASSFRRGQETQYF.

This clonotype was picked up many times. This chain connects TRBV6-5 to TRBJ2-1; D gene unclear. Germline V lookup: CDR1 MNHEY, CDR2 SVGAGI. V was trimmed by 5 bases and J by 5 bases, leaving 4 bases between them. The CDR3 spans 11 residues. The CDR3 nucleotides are TGTGCCAGCAGTCAAAACAATGAGCAGTTCTTC. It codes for CASSQNNEQFF.

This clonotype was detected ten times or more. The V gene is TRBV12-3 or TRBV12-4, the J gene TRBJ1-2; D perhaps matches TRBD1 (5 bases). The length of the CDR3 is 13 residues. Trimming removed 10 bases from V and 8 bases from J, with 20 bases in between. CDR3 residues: CATTVGRLGGYTF. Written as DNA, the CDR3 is TGTGCCACGACGGTGGGGCGGCTTGGAGGCTACACCTTC.

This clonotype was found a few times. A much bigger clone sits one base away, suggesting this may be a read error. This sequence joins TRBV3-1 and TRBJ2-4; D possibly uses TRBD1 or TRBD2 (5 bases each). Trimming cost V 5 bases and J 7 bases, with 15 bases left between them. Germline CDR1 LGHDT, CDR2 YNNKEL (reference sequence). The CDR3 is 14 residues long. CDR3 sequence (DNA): TGTGCCAGCAGCAAAGGGACGATTGCGAACATTCAGTACTTC. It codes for CASSKGTIANIQYF.

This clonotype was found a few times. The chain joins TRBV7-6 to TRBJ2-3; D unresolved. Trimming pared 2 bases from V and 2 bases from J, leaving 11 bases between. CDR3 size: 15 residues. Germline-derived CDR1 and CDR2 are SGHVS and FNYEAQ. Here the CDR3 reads CASSLYGRITDTQYF. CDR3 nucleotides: TGTGCCAGCAGCTTATATGGTAGGATCACAGATACGCAGTATTTT.

The CDR3 region has the DNA TGTGCCAGCAGCTCCGCCGGACAGGGATACGATACGCAGTATTTT. It is translated as CASSSAGQGYDTQYF. J is TRBJ2-3 and V is TRBV5-6; 8 positions agree with TRBD1. CDR1 and CDR2 (germline): SGHDT, YYEEEE. V gave up 3 bases and J gave up 6 bases; unmatched junction bases: 9. The CDR3 extends over 15 amino acids. Variable domain in full (rest from reference TRBV5-6 and TRBJ2-3): DAGVTQSPTHLIKTRGQQVTLRCSPKSGHDTVSWYQQALGQGPQFIFQYYEEEERQRGNFPDRFSGHQFPNYSSELNVNALLLGDSALYLCASSSAGQGYDTQYFGPGTRLTVL.

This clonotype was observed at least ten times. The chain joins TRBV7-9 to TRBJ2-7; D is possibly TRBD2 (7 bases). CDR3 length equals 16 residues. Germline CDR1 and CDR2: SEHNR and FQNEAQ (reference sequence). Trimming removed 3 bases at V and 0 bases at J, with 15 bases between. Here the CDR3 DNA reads TGTGCCAGCAGCTTTTGGGGGCGGGAGACCTCCTACGAGCAGTACTTC. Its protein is CASSFWGRETSYEQYF.

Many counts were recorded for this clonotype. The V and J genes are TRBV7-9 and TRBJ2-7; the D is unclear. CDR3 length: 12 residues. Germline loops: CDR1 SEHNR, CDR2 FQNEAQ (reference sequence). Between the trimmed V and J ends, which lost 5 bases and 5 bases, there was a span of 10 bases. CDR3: CASSGRAHEQYF. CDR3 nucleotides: TGTGCCAGCAGCGGAAGAGCCCACGAGCAGTACTTC.

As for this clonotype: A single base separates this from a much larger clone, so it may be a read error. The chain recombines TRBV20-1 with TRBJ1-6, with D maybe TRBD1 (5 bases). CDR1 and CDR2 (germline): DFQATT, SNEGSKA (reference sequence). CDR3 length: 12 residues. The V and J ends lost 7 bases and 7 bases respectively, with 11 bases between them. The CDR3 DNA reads TGCAGTGATCTAGGGGTAAATTCACCCCTCCACTTT. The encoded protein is CSDLGVNSPLHF.

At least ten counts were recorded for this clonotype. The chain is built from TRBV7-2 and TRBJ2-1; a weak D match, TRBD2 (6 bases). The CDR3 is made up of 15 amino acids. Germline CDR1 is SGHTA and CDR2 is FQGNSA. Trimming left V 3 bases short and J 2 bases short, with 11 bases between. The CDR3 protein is CASSFSSSAYNEQFF. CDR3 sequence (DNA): TGTGCCAGCAGCTTTTCCTCTAGCGCCTACAATGAGCAGTTCTTC.

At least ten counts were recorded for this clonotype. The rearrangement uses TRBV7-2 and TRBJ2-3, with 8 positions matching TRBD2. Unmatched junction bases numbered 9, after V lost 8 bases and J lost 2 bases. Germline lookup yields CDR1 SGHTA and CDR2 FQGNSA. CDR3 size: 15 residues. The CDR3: CASPQVAGHTDTQYF. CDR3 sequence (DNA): TGTGCCAGCCCCCAGGTAGCGGGGCACACAGATACGCAGTATTTT.

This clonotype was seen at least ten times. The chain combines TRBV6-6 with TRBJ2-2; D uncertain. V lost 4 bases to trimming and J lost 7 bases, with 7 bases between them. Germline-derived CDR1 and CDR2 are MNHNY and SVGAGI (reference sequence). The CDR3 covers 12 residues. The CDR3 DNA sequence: TGTGCCAGCAGTTCCCTGGGCGGGGAGCTGTTTTTT. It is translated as CASSSLGGELFF.

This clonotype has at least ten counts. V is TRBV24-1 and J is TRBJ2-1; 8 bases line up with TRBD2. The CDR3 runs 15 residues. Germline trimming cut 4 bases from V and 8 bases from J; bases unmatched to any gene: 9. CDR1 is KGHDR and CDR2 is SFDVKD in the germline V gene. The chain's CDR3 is CATSDLAGRGDEQFF. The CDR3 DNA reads TGTGCCACCAGTGACTTAGCGGGACGTGGGGATGAGCAGTTCTTC.

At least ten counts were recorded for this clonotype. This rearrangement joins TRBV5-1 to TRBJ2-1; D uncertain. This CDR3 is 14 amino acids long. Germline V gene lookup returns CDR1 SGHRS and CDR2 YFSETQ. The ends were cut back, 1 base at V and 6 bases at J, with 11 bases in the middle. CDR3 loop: CASSLRRGRNEQFF. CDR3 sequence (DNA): TGCGCCAGCAGCTTGAGGCGTGGTCGCAATGAGCAGTTCTTC.

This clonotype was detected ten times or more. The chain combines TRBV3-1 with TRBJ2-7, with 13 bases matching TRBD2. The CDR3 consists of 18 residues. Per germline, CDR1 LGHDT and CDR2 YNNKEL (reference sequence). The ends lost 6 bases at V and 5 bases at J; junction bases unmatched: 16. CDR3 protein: CASSPYRKRLAGGHEQYF. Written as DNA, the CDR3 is TGTGCCAGCAGTCCATACCGGAAGAGACTAGCGGGAGGCCACGAGCAGTACTTC.

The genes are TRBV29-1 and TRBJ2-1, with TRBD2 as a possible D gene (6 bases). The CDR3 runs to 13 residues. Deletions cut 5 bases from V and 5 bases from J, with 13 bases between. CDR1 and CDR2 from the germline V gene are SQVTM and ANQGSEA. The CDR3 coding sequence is TGCAGCGTTCGTAGCGGATCAAACAATGAGCAGTTCTTC. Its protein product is CSVRSGSNNEQFF.

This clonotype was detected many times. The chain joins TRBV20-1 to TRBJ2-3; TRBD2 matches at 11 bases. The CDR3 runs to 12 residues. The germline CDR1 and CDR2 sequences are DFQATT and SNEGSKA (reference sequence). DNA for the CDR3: TGCAGCTGTGGACTAGCGGGAGATACGCAGTATTTT. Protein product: CSCGLAGDTQYF.